This TCR beta chain was recorded in a study of technical replicates of blood from several donors. The protocol was immunoSEQ multiplex PCR, while the TCRdb copy is restricted to in-frame clones and leaves out a portion. The sample carries more than 75,000 clones, 85% to 95% recorded once. The CDR3 length is 14 residues. Trimming pared 0 bases from V and 5 bases from J, leaving 10 bases between. Germline loops: CDR1 MGHRA, CDR2 YSYEKL. Sample: T cells isolated from PBMCs. This TCR came from a human donor in good health. The chain combines TRBV4-1 with TRBJ2-5; D unresolved. CDR3 DNA sequence: TGCGCCAGCAGCCAAGATCCCGGTCGCGAGACCCAGTACTTC. Protein product: CASSQDPGRETQYF.